Listed below are T cell receptor beta chains from one sample, sequenced in a study of vaccination effects on CD4 cells after COVID-19. These receptors have no known antigen. The assay was immunoSEQ multiplex PCR, and TCRdb's table has in-frame clones only and misses some. The table records 50,000 to 75,000 clones, approximately 72% of them present only once. Sequenced material: CD4+ T cells from PBMCs cultured without peptide, taken before COVID-19 vaccination. Every receptor here comes from a human donor who had a prior SARS-CoV-2 infection. CDR3s include the opening cysteine and the closing phenylalanine or tryptophan. Fields, in order: CDR3 length, J gene, V gene, CDR3 protein.

len: 17
j_gene: TRBJ2-7
v_gene: TRBV19
CDR3aa: CASSIGTSGGAAYEQYF

len: 15
j_gene: TRBJ2-5
v_gene: TRBV28
CDR3aa: CASRTPDRASGTQYF

len: 14
j_gene: TRBJ2-7
v_gene: TRBV5-8
CDR3aa: CASSLPGEAYEQYF

len: 15
j_gene: TRBJ1-4
v_gene: TRBV11-3
CDR3aa: CASSSRTGTDEKLFF

len: 15
j_gene: TRBJ1-4
v_gene: TRBV3-1/TRBV3-2
CDR3aa: CASSPGVVSNEKLFF

len: 17
j_gene: TRBJ1-2
v_gene: TRBV7-2
CDR3aa: CASSPATGGSRIYGYTF

len: 15
j_gene: TRBJ2-7
v_gene: TRBV7-2
CDR3aa: CASSLAGTGYYEQYF

len: 14
j_gene: TRBJ1-4
v_gene: TRBV9
CDR3aa: CASSEQRGGTQLFF

len: 16
j_gene: TRBJ2-5
v_gene: TRBV18
CDR3aa: CASSPLGLAGAETQYF

len: 21
j_gene: TRBJ2-5
v_gene: TRBV12-2
CDR3aa: CASRSNEDRVKKGKKKETQYF

len: 14
j_gene: TRBJ2-1
v_gene: TRBV7-2
CDR3aa: CASSVERYHNEQFF

len: 11
j_gene: TRBJ2-3
v_gene: TRBV4-2
CDR3aa: CATGSPDTQYF

len: 15
j_gene: TRBJ2-7
v_gene: TRBV10-3
CDR3aa: CAISGNRDSQDEQYF

len: 14
j_gene: TRBJ2-3
v_gene: TRBV18
CDR3aa: CASSPGISTDTQYF

len: 13
j_gene: TRBJ1-1
v_gene: TRBV7-3
CDR3aa: CASSLRDGTEAFF

len: 16
j_gene: TRBJ2-5
v_gene: TRBV7-2
CDR3aa: CASSLSSGSFGETQYF

len: 14
j_gene: TRBJ2-7
v_gene: TRBV4-2
CDR3aa: CASSQDRRSGEQYF

len: 15
j_gene: TRBJ1-5
v_gene: TRBV24-1
CDR3aa: CATSAGGRGNQPQHF

len: 16
j_gene: TRBJ2-7
v_gene: TRBV10-3
CDR3aa: CAISTSGGVESYEQYF

len: 14
j_gene: TRBJ1-6
v_gene: TRBV5-4
CDR3aa: CASSQGQGNSPLHF

len: 14
j_gene: TRBJ1-5
v_gene: TRBV7-2
CDR3aa: CASSSDRVVQPQHF

len: 14
j_gene: TRBJ2-4
v_gene: TRBV30
CDR3aa: CAWKENLAKNIQYF

len: 14
j_gene: TRBJ1-1
v_gene: TRBV19
CDR3aa: CASTRTGENTEAFF

len: 17
j_gene: TRBJ2-3
v_gene: TRBV11-3
CDR3aa: CASSLRQLAGILDTQYF

len: 15
j_gene: TRBJ1-4
v_gene: TRBV6-6
CDR3aa: CASSYQRDTNEKLFF

len: 16
j_gene: TRBJ2-3
v_gene: TRBV7-8
CDR3aa: CASSRGTSGSLDTQYF

len: 16
j_gene: TRBJ2-2
v_gene: TRBV11-3
CDR3aa: CASSRGVRENTGELFF